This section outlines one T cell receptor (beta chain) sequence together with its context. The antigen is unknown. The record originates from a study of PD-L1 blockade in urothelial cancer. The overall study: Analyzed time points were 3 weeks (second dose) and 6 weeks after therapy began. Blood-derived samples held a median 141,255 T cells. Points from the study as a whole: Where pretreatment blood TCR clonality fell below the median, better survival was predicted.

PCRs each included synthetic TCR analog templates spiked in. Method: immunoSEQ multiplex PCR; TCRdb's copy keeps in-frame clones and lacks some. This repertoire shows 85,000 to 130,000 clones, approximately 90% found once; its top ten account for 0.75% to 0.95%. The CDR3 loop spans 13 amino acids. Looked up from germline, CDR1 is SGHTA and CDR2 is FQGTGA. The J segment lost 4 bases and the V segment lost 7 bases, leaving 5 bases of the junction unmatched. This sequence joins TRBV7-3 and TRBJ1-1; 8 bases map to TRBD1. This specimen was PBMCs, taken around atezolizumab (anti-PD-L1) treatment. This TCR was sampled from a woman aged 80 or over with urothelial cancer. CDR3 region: CASTLGQGTEAFF. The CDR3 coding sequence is TGTGCCAGCACCCTAGGACAGGGCACTGAAGCTTTCTTT.